These 20 T cell receptor beta chains came from one sample sequenced in a study of T cell clonality in common variable immunodeficiency. Assay: immunoSEQ multiplex PCR; the TCRdb copy retains only in-frame clones and omits some. The sample has approximately 52,000 clones, none seen only once; the top ten hold 3% to 3.5%. The material sequenced was peripheral blood mononuclear cells. The receptors shown here come from a person between 18 and 75 years old in good health.

This clone was found many times. Coverage ceases 3 residues before the CDR3 finishes, and the germline J gene fills in the end. V and J are TRBV7-6 and TRBJ1-2; 7 bases fit TRBD1. The CDR3 contains 16 residues. After removal of 5 bases from V and 4 bases from J, the junction contained 13 bases not matched to a gene. Per the germline V gene, CDR1 is SGHVS and CDR2 is FNYEAQ. The CDR3 DNA, read in part, is TGTGCCAGCAGCCCGTTGCCTCGGGACAGAGTCTATGGC. The encoded protein is CASSPLPRDRVYG. The whole CDR3 reads CASSPLPRDRVYGYTF.

This clone turned up a few times. With the read ending 3 residues before the CDR3 end, the germline J gene is used to fill in that end. The chain employs TRBV6-2 or TRBV6-3 and TRBJ1-2; 9 bases agree with TRBD1. From germline, CDR1 is MNHEY and CDR2 SVGEGT. The CDR3 has 14 amino acids. Trimming at V came to 2 bases and at J to 5 bases, leaving 3 bases not matched to a gene. Partial CDR3 DNA: TGTGCCAGCAGTTACCTCGGGACAGGGTATGGC. Its translation is CASSYLGTGYG. The complete CDR3 reads CASSYLGTGYGYTF.

This clone was seen repeatedly, ten times or more. The sequenced CDR3 bases are TGTGCCAGCAGTGAACTTGGTGTTTCGGGACTAGCGGGCCAAGAGACC. Translating gives CASSELGVSGLAGQET. The entire CDR3 is CASSELGVSGLAGQETQYF. The V and J genes are TRBV6-1 and TRBJ2-5; the match to TRBD2 covers 12 bases. The CDR3 goes on 3 residues after the read ends, and that part is filled in from the germline J gene. With V trimmed by 2 bases and J by 1 base, 11 bases remained unmatched. The V gene's germline CDR1 is MNHNS and CDR2 SASEGT. The length of the CDR3 is 19 residues.

Turning to this clone: The read gets to within 3 residues of the CDR3 end, and the germline J gene fills in the rest. The chain uses TRBV18 and TRBJ2-7, with 7 nucleotides matching TRBD1. In germline, CDR1 is KGHSH, CDR2 LQKENI. V lost 2 bases and J lost 6; bases outside the gene matches: 7. CDR3 length: 14 amino acids. CDR3 protein: CASSPAAGGPEQYF. The CDR3 bases that were read are TGTGCCAGCTCACCAGCTGCAGGGGGACCCGAG. Full variable domain (rest looked up from reference TRBV18 and TRBJ2-7): NAGVMQNPRHLVRRRGQEARLRCSPMKGHSHVYWYRQLPEEGLKFMVYLQKENIIDESGMPKERFSAEFPKEGPSILRIQQVVRGDSAAYFCASSPAAGGPEQYFGPGTRLTVT.

This clone was seen repeatedly, ten times or more. The read ends 3 residues before the CDR3 terminus; that terminus is restored from the germline J gene. The J gene is TRBJ2-7, the V gene TRBV19; 11 bases match TRBD2. Trimming cost V 2 bases and J 0 bases; bases outside gene matches: 3. The CDR3 covers 16 residues. Germline loops: CDR1 LNHDA, CDR2 SQIVND (reference sequence). The CDR3 bases that were read are TGTGCCAGTAGTATATTTAGCGGGGGGGACTCCTACGAG. Residues: CASSIFSGGDSYE. The CDR3 in full is CASSIFSGGDSYEQYF.

To note about this clone: Read data end 3 residues before the CDR3 end; the end is taken from the germline J gene. The genes are TRBV7-9 and TRBJ1-2; the D gene is possibly TRBD1 (5 bases). The CDR3 has 14 amino acids. Per germline, CDR1 SEHNR and CDR2 FQNEAQ (reference sequence). The CDR3 here is CASSLGTGYYDYTF. The DNA read from the CDR3 is TGTGCCAGCAGCTTAGGAACAGGTTACTACGAC. Combining the CDR3 with reference TRBV7-9 and TRBJ1-2 gives the whole variable domain DTGVSQNPRHKITKRGQNVTFRCDPISEHNRLYWYRQTLGQGPEFLTYFQNEAQLEKSRLLSDRFSAERPKGSFSTLEIQRTEQGDSAMYLCASSLGTGYYDYTFGSGTRLTVV.

Worth noting for this clone: Coverage ceases 3 residues before the CDR3 finishes, and the germline J gene fills in the end. J is TRBJ1-5 and V is TRBV7-3; 12 bases are a match to TRBD1. J was trimmed by 5 bases and V by 4 bases; bases with no gene match: 3. The germline V gene encodes CDR1 SGHTA and CDR2 FQGTGA. CDR3 length: 15 residues. This CDR3 is CASSWGQGAYQPQHF. Partial CDR3 DNA: TGTGCCAGCAGCTGGGGACAGGGGGCATATCAGCCC.

This clone came up many times. The sequence runs out 3 residues before the end of the CDR3; the remainder is reconstructed from the germline J gene. The chain has TRBV6-1 and TRBJ1-4; 8 nucleotides align to TRBD1. From germline, CDR1 is MNHNS and CDR2 SASEGT. The V and J ends lost 3 bases and 5 bases, in that order; junction bases with no gene match: 2. The CDR3 is 14 amino acids. The sequenced CDR3 bases are TGTGCCAGCAGTGACGGGACAGGAAATGAAAAA. Translating it yields CASSDGTGNEK. In full, the CDR3 is CASSDGTGNEKLFF.

This clone was seen repeatedly, ten times or more. The junction departs from germline at one end; a sequencing error may be responsible. The read halts 3 residues ahead of the CDR3 end, with the missing end drawn from the germline J gene. This chain uses TRBV4-2 with TRBJ2-5; tentatively, D is TRBD1 (6 bases). The germline gives CDR1 LGHNA, CDR2 YNFKEQ. CDR3 length: 15 residues. The CDR3 DNA, read in part, is TGCGCCAGCAGCCACGACAGGACAAGGGGGGAGACC. Translated: CASSHDRTRGET. The full CDR3 reads CASSHDRTRGETQYF.

This clone was observed many times. The sequenced CDR3 bases are TGTGCCAGCTCGACCTGGGACAGAGACACAGATACG. It encodes CASSTWDRDTDT. The full CDR3 reads CASSTWDRDTDTQYF. The chain combines TRBV18 with TRBJ2-3, with 7 bases that match TRBD1. The CDR3 extends 3 residues past the end of the read, so its final part is completed from the germline J gene. The CDR3 totals 15 residues. The germline V gene encodes CDR1 KGHSH and CDR2 LQKENI. V trimming: 6 bases; J trimming: 2 bases; junction bases outside the gene matches: 8.

In the case of this clone: Coverage ceases 3 residues before the CDR3 finishes, and the germline J gene fills in the end. The same CDR3 arises from other DNA sequences in this sample as well. The chain is built from TRBV7-3 and TRBJ2-2; 12 bases match TRBD2. The CDR3 is 15 residues long. V shed 5 bases, J shed 3 bases, and the junction held 1 base outside the gene matches. CDR1 is SGHTA, CDR2 FQGTGA, per germline. CDR3 residues: CASSRLAGDTGELFF. The CDR3 DNA, read in part, is TGTGCCAGCAGCAGACTAGCGGGAGACACCGGGGAG.

This clone was counted between two and nine times. The sequence runs out 3 residues before the end of the CDR3; the remainder is reconstructed from the germline J gene. The chain uses TRBV5-5 and TRBJ2-7; 10 nucleotides match TRBD2. CDR1 and CDR2 (germline): SGHKS, YYEKEE (reference sequence). The CDR3 totals 14 residues. Losses at the gene ends were 4 bases for V and 4 bases for J; bases not matched to a gene: 5. The DNA read from the CDR3 is TGTGCCAGCAGCCCCGGGACTAGCGATTACGAG. As protein: CASSPGTSDYE. The CDR3, in full, reads CASSPGTSDYEQYF. Drawing the rest from reference TRBV5-5 and TRBJ2-7, the complete variable domain is DAGVTQSPTHLIKTRGQQVTLRCSPISGHKSVSWYQQVLGQGPQFIFQYYEKEERGRGNFPDRFSARQFPNYSSELNVNALLLGDSALYLCASSPGTSDYEQYFGPGTRLTVT.

This clone was counted many times. The observed sequence ends 3 residues before the CDR3 terminus, with the missing tail filled in from the germline J gene. The J gene is TRBJ1-4, the V gene TRBV30; unclear D gene. V was shortened by 3 bases and J by 0 bases, with 11 bases between the two germline ends. The CDR3 totals 15 residues. Germline V gene data show CDR1 as GTSNPN and CDR2 as SVGIG (reference sequence). Incomplete CDR3 DNA: TGTGCCTGGAGCAGGAAGACCGCAACTAATGAAAAA. This translates into CAWSRKTATNEK. The complete CDR3 protein is CAWSRKTATNEKLFF.

A note on this clone: The CDR3 is cut off 3 residues early in the read; its end comes from the germline J gene. The chain has TRBV5-1 and TRBJ2-3; 7 positions agree with TRBD2. Germline CDR1 SGHRS, CDR2 YFSETQ. The CDR3 spans 13 residues. The CDR3 sequence is CASSLAVQETQYF. Incomplete CDR3 DNA: TGCGCCAGCTCCCTAGCGGTCCAAGAGACG.

In this sample, this clone turned up many times. From the germline J gene comes the end of the CDR3, since the read stops 3 residues before it. The rearrangement links TRBV7-3 to TRBJ1-1; D is ambiguous. CDR1 and CDR2 from the germline V gene are SGHTA and FQGTGA. Trimming cost V 5 bases and J 1 base, with 8 bases left between them. CDR3 length: 13 residues. The DNA read from the CDR3 is TGTGCCAGCAGCATCGACACGAACACTGAA. Its translation is CASSIDTNTE. The complete CDR3 protein is CASSIDTNTEAFF.

This clone turned up a few times. The CDR3 end is not reached by the read, which stops 3 residues before it; the germline J gene fills it in. The gene calls are TRBV11-2 and TRBJ2-1, with D possibly TRBD2 on 5 matching bases. This CDR3 has 12 amino acids. Germline V gene data show CDR1 as SGHAT and CDR2 as FQNNGV. V was trimmed by 6 bases and J by 7 bases, leaving 10 bases between them. The CDR3 sequence: CASRPPGNEQFF. The part of the CDR3 DNA that was read is TGTGCCAGCAGGCCCCCGGGGAATGAG.

This clone was picked up a small number of times. The DNA ends 3 residues before the CDR3 does, and the rest of the CDR3 is filled in from the germline J gene. The rearrangement links TRBV7-3 to TRBJ2-2, with 7 bases identical to TRBD2. Unmatched junction bases numbered 9, after V lost 1 base and J lost 10 bases. Per the germline V gene, CDR1 is SGHTA and CDR2 is FQGTGA. This CDR3 has 15 residues. The CDR3 reads CASSLSPGRGSELFF. CDR3 DNA, as far as it was read: TGTGCCAGCAGCTTAAGCCCAGGGCGGGGGTCGGAG.

This clone was picked up many times. The read finishes 3 residues shy of the CDR3 end, and the germline J gene is used to complete it. This chain links TRBV11-3 with TRBJ2-7, with D possibly matching TRBD2 (6 bases). This CDR3 contains 13 residues. Trimming took off 1 base at V and 6 bases at J, with 10 bases between the two ends. The germline gives CDR1 SGHNT, CDR2 YENEEA. The CDR3: CASSLGTTPEQYF. The DNA read from the CDR3 is TGTGCCAGCAGCTTAGGGACTACCCCCGAG.

Comments on this clone: It may be a read error: a sequence one base away is much more abundant. The read finishes 3 residues shy of the CDR3 end, and the germline J gene is used to complete it. The genes are TRBV19 and TRBJ2-5; TRBD2 matches 7 bases. The CDR3 extends over 16 amino acids. CDR1 LNHDA and CDR2 SQIVND come from the germline V gene (reference sequence). The CDR3 bases that were read are TGTGCCACTAGTATAGATCCGGGCGGGAGTACGGAGACC. It is translated as CATSIDPGGSTET. The entire CDR3 sequence reads CATSIDPGGSTETQYF.

In its sample, this clone was seen many times. The DNA ends 3 residues before the CDR3 does, and the rest of the CDR3 is filled in from the germline J gene. This rearrangement joins TRBV7-8 to TRBJ1-1; 9 positions match TRBD1. Germline V CDR1 and CDR2: SGHVS, FQNEAQ. Trimming removed 5 bases from V and 6 bases from J; junction bases left unmatched: 10. This CDR3 is built from 15 residues. Partial CDR3 DNA: TGTGCCAGCAGCCAGCCCACAGGGGGCAGGGCTGAA. The encoded protein is CASSQPTGGRAE. The entire CDR3 is CASSQPTGGRAEAFF. The entire variable domain, with the rest obtained from reference TRBV7-8 and TRBJ1-1, is as follows: GAGVSQSPRYKVAKRGQDVALRCDPISGHVSLFWYQQALGQGPEFLTYFQNEAQLDKSGLPSDRFFAERPEGSVSTLKIQRTQQEDSAVYLCASSQPTGGRAEAFFGQGTRLTVV.